The 22 T cell receptor beta chains below all came from one sample that was sequenced in a study of blood T cell repertoires in COVID-19. TCRdb keeps only in-frame clones here, not all; method: immunoSEQ multiplex PCR. The sample records about 270,000 clones, approximately 86% being singletons. Sequencing was performed on PBMCs or T cells enriched from blood (not recorded which). The receptors derive from a woman aged 18-29 years who had recovered from COVID-19.

Details on this clone: In the same sample, other DNA sequences code for this CDR3. This chain connects TRBV3-1 (or the pseudogene TRBV3-2) to TRBJ1-1, with 7 bases fitting TRBD1. Germline assignment: CDR1 LGHDT and CDR2 YNNKEL (reference sequence). V dropped 3 bases and J dropped 5; count of bases not matched to a gene: 3. The CDR3 covers 13 residues. CDR3 amino acids: CASSHPGGTEAFF. The CDR3 bases are TGTGCCAGCAGCCACCCAGGGGGAACTGAAGCTTTCTTT.

The genes are TRBV9 and TRBJ2-1, with unresolved D. V gave up 3 bases and J gave up 3 bases, with 4 bases separating them. This CDR3 is 12 amino acids long. Germline CDR1 reads SGDLS; CDR2 reads YYNGEE. Written as DNA, the CDR3 is TGTGCCAGCAGCGCCTTCTACAATGAGCAGTTCTTC. Its protein is CASSAFYNEQFF. Filled out from reference TRBV9 and TRBJ2-1, the complete variable domain reads DSGVTQTPKHLITATGQRVTLRCSPRSGDLSVYWYQQSLDQGLQFLIQYYNGEERAKGNILERFSAQQFPDLHSELNLSSLELGDSALYFCASSAFYNEQFFGPGTRLTVL.

Of note for this clone: Different DNA sequences within this sample yield the same CDR3. The genes are TRBV30 and TRBJ1-2; 8 positions match TRBD1. The CDR3 runs 13 residues. The germline V gene encodes CDR1 GTSNPN and CDR2 SVGIG (reference sequence). V shed 4 bases and J 4 bases; nucleotides not matched to a gene: 5. CDR3 in DNA: TGTGCCTGGACAGGACAGGGCCTCTATGGCTACACCTTC. This translates into CAWTGQGLYGYTF.

This rearrangement joins TRBV11-2 to TRBJ1-1; D gene ambiguous. The ends were cut back, 0 bases at V and 7 bases at J, with 9 bases in the middle. This CDR3 is 13 amino acids long. Germline values: CDR1 SGHAT, CDR2 FQNNGV. Here the CDR3 reads CASSLDRDIEAFF. CDR3 DNA sequence: TGTGCCAGCAGCTTAGACCGAGACATTGAAGCTTTCTTT. The whole variable domain, filled in from reference TRBV11-2 and TRBJ1-1, reads EAGVAQSPRYKIIEKRQSVAFWCNPISGHATLYWYQQILGQGPKLLIQFQNNGVVDDSQLPKDRFSAERLKGVDSTLKIQPAKLEDSAVYLCASSLDRDIEAFFGQGTRLTVV.

The V gene is TRBV5-4, the J gene TRBJ2-7; 12 nucleotides agree with TRBD2. The CDR3 runs to 16 residues. The trim removed 0 bases at V and 2 bases at J, leaving 3 bases unmatched. Germline values: CDR1 SGHNT, CDR2 YYREEE (reference sequence). CDR3 DNA sequence: TGTGCCAGCAGCTTGGGAGCTAGCGGGAGGGCCTACGAGCAGTACTTC. Translating gives CASSLGASGRAYEQYF.

The genes are TRBV6-6 and TRBJ2-7; tentatively, D is TRBD2 (5 bases). Germline V gives CDR1 MNHNY, CDR2 SVGAGI (reference sequence). V dropped 6 bases and J dropped 6 bases, with 18 bases sitting between them. The CDR3 extends over 14 amino acids. In DNA, the CDR3 is TGTGCCAGCAGACCACGGACTGCGTTCCTCGAGCAGTACTTC. Translation gives CASRPRTAFLEQYF.

The V and J genes are TRBV11-2 and TRBJ2-7, with D perhaps TRBD1 (5 bases). Germline lookup yields CDR1 SGHAT and CDR2 FQNNGV. Trimming shortened V by 0 bases and J by 5 bases, and 11 bases separated the two germline ends. CDR3 length: 14 amino acids. The CDR3, as DNA: TGTGCCAGCAGCTTAGACCAGGGCCTCAACGAGCAGTACTTC. Amino acid sequence: CASSLDQGLNEQYF.

The chain couples TRBV6-2 or TRBV6-3 to TRBJ1-6; 7 positions agree with TRBD1. Trimming cost V 4 bases and J 7 bases; bases outside gene matches: 10. The CDR3 contains 16 residues. Looked up from germline, CDR1 is MNHEY and CDR2 is SVGEGT. This CDR3 is CASSSTQGSDNSPLHF. CDR3 DNA: TGTGCCAGCAGTTCAACACAGGGGAGTGACAATTCACCCCTCCACTTT.

The CDR3 DNA is TGTGCCAGCATCGGGACTGAAGCTTTCTTT. Translation gives CASIGTEAFF. This chain uses TRBV27 with TRBJ1-1; no clear D. This CDR3 is built from 10 residues. Germline CDR1 MNHEY, CDR2 SMNVEV (reference sequence). The germline V and J ends were trimmed by 7 bases and 5 bases, with 5 bases remaining between them.

V usage is TRBV5-4 and J usage is TRBJ2-5, with 7 bases lining up with TRBD2. V lost 3 bases, J lost 5 bases, and 19 bases stayed unmatched. The germline V gene has CDR1 SGHNT and CDR2 YYREEE (reference sequence). The CDR3 runs to 18 residues. CDR3 coding DNA: TGTGCCAGCAGCTCGGAGGGGCTAGCGGAGGAACCAGGGGAGACCCAGTACTTC. Encoded protein: CASSSEGLAEEPGETQYF.

The CDR3 reads CATSDRQGREQYF. CDR3 coding DNA: TGTGCCACCAGTGATCGACAGGGGCGCGAGCAGTACTTC. The chain joins TRBV24-1 to TRBJ2-7, with 8 bases that match TRBD1. This CDR3 spans 13 amino acids. Unmatched junction bases numbered 3, after V lost 3 bases and J lost 6 bases. Per the germline V gene, CDR1 is KGHDR and CDR2 is SFDVKD.

This clone has only a few counts. The V and J genes are TRBV27 and TRBJ2-1; TRBD2 aligns across 11 bases. The CDR3 sequence is 16 residues long. V lost 8 bases and J lost 6; bases outside the gene matches: 12. Germline V gene data show CDR1 as MNHEY and CDR2 as SMNVEV (reference sequence). CDR3 loop: CASARTSGSGRNEQFF. The CDR3 bases are TGTGCCAGCGCACGCACTAGCGGGAGCGGTCGCAATGAGCAGTTCTTC.

The chain carries TRBV30 and TRBJ2-5; tentative D call: TRBD1 (6 bases). The germline CDR1 and CDR2 sequences are GTSNPN and SVGIG (reference sequence). The CDR3 has 14 residues. Trimming left V 5 bases short and J 2 bases short, with 15 bases between. CDR3 amino acids: CAWGFGGAQETQYF. Here the CDR3 DNA reads TGTGCCTGGGGGTTTGGGGGCGCTCAAGAGACCCAGTACTTC.

The chain carries TRBV7-2 and TRBJ1-2, with D possibly being TRBD1 (5 bases). V lost 5 bases and J 5 bases, leaving 21 bases between the germline ends. The CDR3 extends over 16 amino acids. From germline, CDR1 is SGHTA and CDR2 FQGNSA. Here the CDR3 DNA reads TGTGCCAGCAGCCCCCCAAATCAGGGTGCGGTTTATGGCTACACCTTC. Amino acids: CASSPPNQGAVYGYTF.

The genes are TRBV5-1 and TRBJ2-7; TRBD2 agrees at 10 bases. The CDR3 extends over 14 amino acids. In germline, CDR1 is SGHRS, CDR2 YFSETQ. V dropped 7 bases and J dropped 3; count of bases not matched to a gene: 7. CDR3 sequence reads: CASRTSGAFYEQYF. CDR3 DNA: TGCGCCAGCCGTACTAGCGGGGCATTCTACGAGCAGTACTTC.

This rearrangement joins TRBV7-3 to TRBJ1-1; possible D gene TRBD1, 6 bases. Trimming left V 5 bases short and J 0 bases short, with 16 bases between. There are 16 residues in the CDR3. Germline CDR1 reads SGHTA; CDR2 reads FQGTGA. CDR3 in amino acids: CASSNWGRGMNTEAFF. CDR3 nucleotides: TGTGCCAGCAGCAATTGGGGCAGGGGCATGAACACTGAAGCTTTCTTT. The full variable domain, completed using reference TRBV7-3 and TRBJ1-1, is GAGVSQTPSNKVTEKGKYVELRCDPISGHTALYWYRQSLGQGPEFLIYFQGTGAADDSGLPNDRFFAVRPEGSVSTLKIQRTERGDSAVYLCASSNWGRGMNTEAFFGQGTRLTVV.

This chain connects TRBV6-6 to TRBJ1-1; no firm D call. CDR1 and CDR2 (germline): MNHNY, SVGAGI (reference sequence). V was pared by 7 bases and J by 1 base, with 10 bases between. The CDR3 sequence is 13 residues long. CDR3: CASKTRGNTEAFF. The CDR3 DNA reads as TGTGCCAGCAAAACCCGGGGGAACACTGAAGCTTTCTTT.

This sequence joins TRBV7-9 and TRBJ1-1, with 7 bases fitting TRBD1. Germline-derived CDR1 and CDR2 are SEHNR and FQNEAQ (reference sequence). After removal of 4 bases from V and 7 bases from J, the junction contained 12 bases not matched to a gene. CDR3 size: 15 residues. The CDR3 coding sequence is TGTGCCAGCAGCTGCGGGGACAGTCGGCTTTGTGAAGCTTTCTTT. Residues: CASSCGDSRLCEAFF.

V is TRBV25-1 and J is TRBJ2-7, with 7 positions matching TRBD1. With V trimmed by 3 bases and J by 5 bases, 1 base remained unmatched. The CDR3 runs 12 residues. The V gene's germline CDR1 is MGHDK and CDR2 SYGVNS. The CDR3: CASSDRGNEQYF. The CDR3 DNA is TGTGCCAGCAGTGACAGGGGGAACGAGCAGTACTTC.

The chain has TRBV19 and TRBJ1-2, with 10 bases fitting TRBD1. CDR1 is LNHDA and CDR2 is SQIVND in the germline V gene (reference sequence). V shed 0 bases and J 7 bases; nucleotides not matched to a gene: 11. The CDR3 has 17 residues. The CDR3 region is CASSIDLDRGRVGGYTF. In DNA form, the CDR3 reads TGTGCCAGTAGTATAGACCTCGACAGGGGGCGCGTAGGTGGCTACACCTTC. Filled out from reference TRBV19 and TRBJ1-2, the complete variable domain reads DGGITQSPKYLFRKEGQNVTLSCEQNLNHDAMYWYRQDPGQGLRLIYYSQIVNDFQKGDIAEGYSVSREKKESFPLTVTSAQKNPTAFYLCASSIDLDRGRVGGYTFGSGTRLTVV.

This clone was counted once. The chain carries TRBV11-2 and TRBJ2-7; 7 nucleotides match TRBD1. Germline CDR1 reads SGHAT; CDR2 reads FQNNGV. Trimming at V came to 4 bases and at J to 2 bases, leaving 8 bases not matched to a gene. The CDR3 sequence is 15 residues long. The CDR3 spells CASSSRTGTTYEQYF. DNA of the CDR3: TGTGCCAGCAGCTCGCGGACAGGCACCACCTACGAGCAGTACTTC.

In regard to this clone: This CDR3 is also generated by other DNA sequences in the sample. V gene TRBV18 combines with J gene TRBJ1-1, with D maybe TRBD1 (5 bases). CDR1 and CDR2 (germline): KGHSH, LQKENI. Deletions cut 2 bases from V and 2 bases from J, with 9 bases between. This CDR3 spans 14 amino acids. The CDR3: CASSPRQLNTEAFF. In DNA, the CDR3 is TGTGCCAGCTCACCAAGACAGCTTAACACTGAAGCTTTCTTT.